There are a few counts of the clone carrying this T cell receptor beta chain. This sample is part of a study of T cells in Graves' hyperthyroidism and ophthalmopathy. Researchers took RNA transcripts and amplified the TCR beta CDR3 regions from them. Initially, a first-round RT-PCR of the TCR CDR3 employed the HTBI primer set. TCRdb used MiXCR to reprocess the multiplex PCR reads, holding one entry per CDR3 protein. There are over 700,000 distinct CDR3 sequences in the sample; 35% to 45% occur only once, and around 9.3% lies in the top ten. Trimming took off 6 bases at V and 6 bases at J, with 14 bases between the two ends. This CDR3 contains 13 residues.

The sample consisted of blood. The genes are TRBV12-3 or TRBV12-4 and TRBJ1-1; D ambiguous. The clonotype originates from a man in his late teens or twenties with Graves' hyperthyroidism. CDR3 region: CASSEQLTPEAFF. The CDR3 nucleotides read TGTGCCAGCAGCGAACAGCTTACCCCTGAAGCTTTCTTT.